This T cell receptor (beta chain) was documented in a study of identical twins. Each CDR3 protein is one row after TCRdb ran MiXCR on the 5' RACE reads. The data hold approximately 600,000 distinct CDR3 sequences, with 9.6% observed a single time. Many counts were recorded for this clonotype. CDR1 and CDR2 (germline): SEHNR, FQNEAQ (reference sequence). This CDR3 region has 14 residues. V lost 2 bases and J lost 8; bases outside the gene matches: 6. The sample also formed part of further work on yellow fever vaccine responses in identical twins.

The chain combines TRBV7-9 with TRBJ2-3; TRBD2 agrees at 8 bases. Sample: PBMCs. The sequence came from a young woman in good health. CDR3 amino acids: CASSLLGLAGTQYF. In DNA, the CDR3 is TGTGCCAGCAGCTTACTCGGTCTAGCGGGTACGCAGTATTTT.